This note documents a single T cell receptor (beta chain) sequence. The V segment lost 2 bases and the J segment 8 bases; nucleotides outside the gene matches: 4. The CDR3 spans 14 residues. Germline CDR1 and CDR2: KGHSH and LQKENI. The assay was immunoSEQ multiplex PCR, and TCRdb's table has in-frame clones only and misses some. The sample contains around 300,000 clones, roughly 88% of which appear only once. The sample is drawn from a study of blood T cell repertoires in COVID-19. Study details: The United States, Italy and Spain supplied acute and convalescent COVID-19 samples.

The sequenced material came from peripheral blood. This clonotype was obtained from a woman between 45 and 65 years old with active or convalescent COVID-19. The gene calls are TRBV18 and TRBJ2-1; 9 bases line up with TRBD1. CDR3 coding DNA: TGTGCCAGCTCACCAAGACAGGGGGGAGATGAGCAGTTCTTC. Translation: CASSPRQGGDEQFF.